This T cell receptor (beta chain) was identified in a study of blood T cell repertoires in COVID-19. Background on the study: PBMCs, B-cell-depleted T cells, or T cells provided the cDNA or gDNA that made up the material.

The Seattle site enrolled patients during active infection and followed them longitudinally. Repertoires were generated with immunoSEQ multiplex PCR, while TCRdb's copy carries only in-frame clones and drops some. Altogether 220,000 or so clones are present, about 85% being singletons, with the ten largest covering roughly 10%. The source material was peripheral blood. This receptor was obtained from a woman in her fifties or sixties with COVID-19, enrolled during active disease.

CDR3 bases: TGTGCCAGCAGCCCCGGGAGGTCCGTCACAGATACGCAGTATTTT. Its translation is CASSPGRSVTDTQYF. The gene calls are TRBV11-3 and TRBJ2-3; 7 positions match TRBD2. Germline-derived CDR1 and CDR2 are SGHNT and YENEEA. The CDR3 covers 15 residues. After removal of 5 bases from V and 2 bases from J, the junction contained 7 bases not matched to a gene.